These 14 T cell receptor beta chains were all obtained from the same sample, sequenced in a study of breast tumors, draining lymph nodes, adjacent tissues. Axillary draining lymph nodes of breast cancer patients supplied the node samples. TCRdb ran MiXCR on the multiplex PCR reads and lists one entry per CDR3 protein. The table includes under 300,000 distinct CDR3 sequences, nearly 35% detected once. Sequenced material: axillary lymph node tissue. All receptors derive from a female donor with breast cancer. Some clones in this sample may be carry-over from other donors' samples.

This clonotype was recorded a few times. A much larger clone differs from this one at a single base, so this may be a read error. CDR3 nucleotides: TGTGCCAGCAGTTTCGAGGCGAGGGAGACCCAGTACTTC. It translates to CASSFEARETQYF. This chain uses TRBV12-3 or TRBV12-4 with TRBJ2-5; D is unclear. V lost 3 bases to trimming and J lost 5 bases, with 10 bases between them. The CDR3 covers 13 residues.

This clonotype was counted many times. CDR3 protein: CASSLKSMGLNNEKLFF. For the CDR3, the DNA is TGTGCCAGCAGCCTCAAATCTATGGGACTCAATAATGAAAAACTGTTTTTT. The chain is built from TRBV11-2 and TRBJ1-4; tentative D call: TRBD1 (5 bases). CDR1 is SGHAT, CDR2 FQNNGV, per germline. The CDR3 totals 17 residues. The germline V and J ends were trimmed by 5 bases and 4 bases, with 20 bases remaining between them.

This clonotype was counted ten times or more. CDR3 region: CSARRLGGAGANVLTF. The CDR3 DNA is TGCAGTGCTAGACGCCTCGGGGGGGCTGGGGCCAACGTCCTGACTTTC. The V call is TRBV20-1, the J call TRBJ2-6; TRBD2 matches 8 bases. CDR1 and CDR2 from the germline V gene are DFQATT and SNEGSKA (reference sequence). The CDR3 has 16 amino acids. V shed 2 bases and J 2 bases; nucleotides not matched to a gene: 5.

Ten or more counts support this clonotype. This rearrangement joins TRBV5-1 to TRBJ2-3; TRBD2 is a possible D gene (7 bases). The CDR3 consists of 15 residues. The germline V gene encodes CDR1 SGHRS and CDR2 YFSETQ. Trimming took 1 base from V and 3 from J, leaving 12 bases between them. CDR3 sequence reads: CASSLLGGQTDTQYF. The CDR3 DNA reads TGCGCCAGCAGCTTGTTGGGGGGGCAGACAGATACGCAGTATTTT.

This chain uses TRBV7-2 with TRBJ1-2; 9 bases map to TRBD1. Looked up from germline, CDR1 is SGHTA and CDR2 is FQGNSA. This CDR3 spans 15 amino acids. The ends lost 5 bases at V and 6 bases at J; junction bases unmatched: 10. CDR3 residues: CASSPKTGGMNGYTF. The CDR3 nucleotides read TGTGCCAGCAGCCCGAAGACAGGGGGAATGAATGGCTACACCTTC.

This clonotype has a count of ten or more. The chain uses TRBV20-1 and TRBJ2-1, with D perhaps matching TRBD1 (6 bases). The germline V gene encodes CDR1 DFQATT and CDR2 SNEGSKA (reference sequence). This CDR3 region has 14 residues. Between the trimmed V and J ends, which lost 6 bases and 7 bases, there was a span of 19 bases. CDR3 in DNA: TGCAGTGCCAACCCCGGGACAACGGATAATGAGCAGTTCTTC. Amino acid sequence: CSANPGTTDNEQFF.

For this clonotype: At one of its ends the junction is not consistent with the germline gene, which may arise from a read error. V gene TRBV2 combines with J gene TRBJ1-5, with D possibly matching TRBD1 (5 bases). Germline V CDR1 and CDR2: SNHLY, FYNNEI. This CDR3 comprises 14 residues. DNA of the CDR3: TGTGCCCGCAGTGCGGGACTAGGCAATCAGCCCCAGCATTTT. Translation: CARSAGLGNQPQHF.

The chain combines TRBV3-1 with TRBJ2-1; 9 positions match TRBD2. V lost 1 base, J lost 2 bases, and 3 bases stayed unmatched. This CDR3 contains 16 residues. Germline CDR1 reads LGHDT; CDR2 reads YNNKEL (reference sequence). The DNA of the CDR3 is TGTGCCAGCAGCCAAGTCGGCGGGAGGGCCTACAATGAGCAGTTCTTC. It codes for CASSQVGGRAYNEQFF.

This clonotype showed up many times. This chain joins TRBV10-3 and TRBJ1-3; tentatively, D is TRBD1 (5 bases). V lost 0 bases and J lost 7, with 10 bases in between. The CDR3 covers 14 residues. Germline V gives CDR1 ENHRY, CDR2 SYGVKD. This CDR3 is CAISESRGSNTIYF. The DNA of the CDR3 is TGTGCCATCAGTGAGTCTCGGGGGAGTAACACCATATATTTT.

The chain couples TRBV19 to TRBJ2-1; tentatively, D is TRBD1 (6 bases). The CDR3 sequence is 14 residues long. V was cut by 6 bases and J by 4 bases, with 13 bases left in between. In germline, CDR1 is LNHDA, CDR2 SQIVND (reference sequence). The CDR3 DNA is TGTGCCAGTAGGTCCCAGGGACAATACAATGAGCAGTTCTTC. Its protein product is CASRSQGQYNEQFF.

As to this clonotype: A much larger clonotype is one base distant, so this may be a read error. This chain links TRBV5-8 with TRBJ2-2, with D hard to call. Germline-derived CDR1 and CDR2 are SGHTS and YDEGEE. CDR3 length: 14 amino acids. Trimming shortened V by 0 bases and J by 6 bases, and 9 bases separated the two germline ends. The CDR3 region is CASSLDTFAGELFF. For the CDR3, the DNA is TGTGCCAGCAGCTTGGACACTTTCGCCGGGGAGCTGTTTTTT.

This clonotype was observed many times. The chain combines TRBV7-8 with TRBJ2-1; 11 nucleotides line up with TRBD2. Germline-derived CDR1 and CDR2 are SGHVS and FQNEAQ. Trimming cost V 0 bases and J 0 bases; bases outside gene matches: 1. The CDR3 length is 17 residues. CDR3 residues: CASSLALAGGSYNEQFF. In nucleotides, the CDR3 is TGTGCCAGCAGCTTAGCCCTAGCGGGGGGCTCCTACAATGAGCAGTTCTTC.

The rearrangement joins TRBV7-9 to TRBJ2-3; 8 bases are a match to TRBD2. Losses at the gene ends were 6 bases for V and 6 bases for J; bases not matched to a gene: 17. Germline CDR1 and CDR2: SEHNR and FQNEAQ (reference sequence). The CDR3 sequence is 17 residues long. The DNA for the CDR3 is TGTGCCAGCAGAATAGTCAATAGCGGGACGTTGGGGGATACGCAGTATTTT. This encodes CASRIVNSGTLGDTQYF.

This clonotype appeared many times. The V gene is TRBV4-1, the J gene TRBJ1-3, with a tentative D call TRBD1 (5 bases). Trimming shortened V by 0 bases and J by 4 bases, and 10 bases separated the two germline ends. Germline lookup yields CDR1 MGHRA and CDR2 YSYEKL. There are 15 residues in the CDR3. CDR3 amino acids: CASSQERGSGNTIYF. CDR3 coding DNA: TGCGCCAGCAGCCAAGAACGGGGGTCCGGAAACACCATATATTTT.